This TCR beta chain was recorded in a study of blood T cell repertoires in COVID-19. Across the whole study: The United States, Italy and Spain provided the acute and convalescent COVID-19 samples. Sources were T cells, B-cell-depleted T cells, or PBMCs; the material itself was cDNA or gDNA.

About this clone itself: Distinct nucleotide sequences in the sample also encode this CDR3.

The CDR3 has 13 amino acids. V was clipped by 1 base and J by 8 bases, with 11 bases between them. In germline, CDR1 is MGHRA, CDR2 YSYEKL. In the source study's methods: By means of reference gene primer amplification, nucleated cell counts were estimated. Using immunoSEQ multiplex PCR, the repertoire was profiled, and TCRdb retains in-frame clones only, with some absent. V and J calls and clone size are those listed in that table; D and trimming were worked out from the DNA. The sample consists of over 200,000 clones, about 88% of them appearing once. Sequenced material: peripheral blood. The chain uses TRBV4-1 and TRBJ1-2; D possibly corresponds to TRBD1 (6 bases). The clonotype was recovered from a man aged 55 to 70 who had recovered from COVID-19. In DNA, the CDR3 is TGCGCCAGCAGCCAAGTAAGTGGGGGCGGCTACACCTTC. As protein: CASSQVSGGGYTF.